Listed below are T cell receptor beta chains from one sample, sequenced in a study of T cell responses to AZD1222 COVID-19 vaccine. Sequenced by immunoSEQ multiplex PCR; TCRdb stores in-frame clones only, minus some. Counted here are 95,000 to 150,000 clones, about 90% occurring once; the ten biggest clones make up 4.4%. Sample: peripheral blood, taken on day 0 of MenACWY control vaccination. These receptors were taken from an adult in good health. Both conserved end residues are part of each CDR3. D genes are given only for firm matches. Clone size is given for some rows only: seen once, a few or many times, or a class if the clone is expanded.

CDR3: CASSLGQTTNTGELFF
J: TRBJ2-2
size: NA
V: TRBV5-5
D: NA

CDR3: CASSHPGGGQETQYF
J: TRBJ2-5
size: NA
V: TRBV7-2
D: NA

CDR3: CSASSLGAGSNQPQHF
J: TRBJ1-5
size: NA
V: TRBV20-1
D: NA

CDR3: CATSRDLGDRRGYTF
J: TRBJ1-2
size: NA
V: TRBV15
D: TRBD1

CDR3: CSVEPTGWGQETQYF
J: TRBJ2-5
size: NA
V: TRBV29-1
D: NA

CDR3: CASSLVGMSTDTQYF
J: TRBJ2-3
size: NA
V: TRBV5-1
D: NA

CDR3: CASSQTYPYEQYF
J: TRBJ2-7
size: NA
V: TRBV7-9
D: NA

CDR3: CASSVQAITDTQYF
J: TRBJ2-3
size: NA
V: TRBV9
D: NA

CDR3: CASSLGTIFSSPLHF
J: TRBJ1-6
size: NA
V: TRBV5-1
D: NA

CDR3: CSVDRGGTEAFF
J: TRBJ1-1
size: once
V: TRBV29-1
D: TRBD1

CDR3: CASSLAVVGGTQYF
J: TRBJ2-5
size: NA
V: TRBV7-2
D: NA

CDR3: CASRTGSDYEQYF
J: TRBJ2-7
size: few
V: TRBV6-6
D: NA

CDR3: CAPPVGGEWETQYF
J: TRBJ2-5
size: NA
V: TRBV6-9
D: NA

CDR3: CASSEAGTDTQYF
J: TRBJ2-3
size: NA
V: TRBV6-4
D: TRBD2

CDR3: CASSLTGNTEAFF
J: TRBJ1-1
size: NA
V: TRBV5-1
D: NA

CDR3: CASSPRVPGANVLTF
J: TRBJ2-6
size: NA
V: TRBV19
D: NA

CDR3: CASSVGGNRVAKNIQYF
J: TRBJ2-4
size: NA
V: TRBV9
D: NA

CDR3: CASSLLAEAEQFF
J: TRBJ2-1
size: NA
V: TRBV11-2
D: TRBD2

CDR3: CASSLENRANTEAFF
J: TRBJ1-1
size: NA
V: TRBV18
D: NA

CDR3: CASSLAVGSTEAFF
J: TRBJ1-1
size: NA
V: TRBV5-1
D: NA

CDR3: CASSTGTANTGELFF
J: TRBJ2-2
size: NA
V: TRBV28
D: NA

CDR3: CASSLAEGVNYGYTF
J: TRBJ1-2
size: NA
V: TRBV5-5
D: NA

CDR3: CASSFHGSFSYEQYF
J: TRBJ2-7
size: NA
V: TRBV5-8
D: NA

CDR3: CASSVVTGGTGGQETQYF
J: TRBJ2-5
size: NA
V: TRBV9
D: TRBD1

CDR3: CASSYEGQNGYTF
J: TRBJ1-2
size: NA
V: TRBV6-5
D: TRBD1

CDR3: CASSIQLDTQYF
J: TRBJ2-3
size: NA
V: TRBV7-9
D: NA